This record looks at one T cell receptor (beta chain) sequence and its context. Its specificity is not known. Primers for the PCR totalled 60 Vbeta and 13 Jbeta. Clones were read by immunoSEQ multiplex PCR, and TCRdb kept only the in-frame ones, dropping some. This table holds more than 90,000 clones, roughly 80% found once. The data were taken from a study of cytomegalovirus exposure and HLA in healthy donors. V trimming: 1 base; J trimming: 1 base; junction bases outside the gene matches: 5. The CDR3 has 16 amino acids. Looked up from germline, CDR1 is SEHNR and CDR2 is FQNEAQ (reference sequence). Study-level points and caveats: TCR sequences were mostly rare, though some public TCRs occurred in many donors.

The receptor's source is a female donor in good health and CMV-seronegative. The rearrangement links TRBV7-9 to TRBJ2-7, with 9 bases fitting TRBD1. Sequences were obtained from PBMCs. CDR3 DNA: TGTGCCAGCAGCTTAGATCCCGGACAGGGGTCCTACGAGCAGTACTTC. Its protein product is CASSLDPGQGSYEQYF.